One and the same sample provided the 23 T cell receptor beta chains below, sequenced in a study of type 1 and type 2 diabetes patients (dated by TCRdb to 2016 to 2017). Sequencing took place on an Illumina MiSeq. For TCRbeta CDR3 amplification, the template was genomic DNA taken from the sorted T cell subsets. The TCRbeta CDR3 region was amplified by multiplex PCR using 30 forward and 13 reverse primers. TCRdb cleaned the public reads at Q25 with fastp, built clones with MiXCR and kept in-frame beta chains. Rows with one shared CDR3 protein collapse into an entry with the most common genes and DNA. The sample yields more than 250,000 distinct CDR3 sequences; roughly 44% were counted once. About 13% of the sample is in the top ten clones. The specimen sequenced was peripheral blood mononuclear cells (PBMCs). The receptors come from a man younger than 35 with type 2 diabetes.

This clonotype was picked up one time. J is TRBJ2-7 and V is TRBV4-3; no clear D. V was pared by 0 bases and J by 1 base, with 7 bases between. This CDR3 comprises 14 residues. From germline, CDR1 is LGHNA and CDR2 YSLEER. For the CDR3, the DNA is TGCGCCAGCAGCCAAGATTGGACGTCCTACGAGCAGTACTTC. It translates to CASSQDWTSYEQYF.

V is TRBV20-1 and J is TRBJ2-2; 7 bases are a match to TRBD2. CDR3 length equals 14 residues. The V gene end was trimmed by 1 base and the J gene end by 5 bases; junction bases not matched to a gene: 4. Germline loops: CDR1 DFQATT, CDR2 SNEGSKA (reference sequence). The CDR3 DNA reads TGCAGTGCTAGAGCGGGGGGAGTAACCGGGGAGCTGTTTTTT. Its protein product is CSARAGGVTGELFF.

The chain has TRBV6-6 and TRBJ2-3, with 7 bases that match TRBD1. This CDR3 has 16 residues. The junction had 14 bases not matched to a gene; V was cut back by 5 bases and J by 6 bases. CDR1 MNHNY and CDR2 SVGAGI come from the germline V gene (reference sequence). The CDR3 DNA reads TGTGCCAGCAGTCCCGTCAGGGGGAAGAGGGGCGATACGCAGTATTTT. It codes for CASSPVRGKRGDTQYF.

The chain uses TRBV4-2 and TRBJ2-2; D ambiguous. The CDR3 totals 14 residues. The V and J ends lost 3 bases and 4 bases respectively, with 9 bases between them. Germline loops: CDR1 LGHNA, CDR2 YNFKEQ. CDR3 coding DNA: TGTGCCAGCAGCCAGATAAAAAGCACCGGGGAGCTGTTTTTT. It codes for CASSQIKSTGELFF.

The chain couples TRBV5-1 to TRBJ1-2, with unresolved D. The CDR3 is 12 amino acids. Germline assignment: CDR1 SGHRS and CDR2 YFSETQ. V gave up 0 bases and J gave up 5 bases, with 5 bases separating them. The CDR3 sequence: CASSLGAYGYTF. The DNA for the CDR3 is TGCGCCAGCAGCTTGGGTGCGTATGGCTACACCTTC.

This clonotype was seen repeatedly, ten times or more. The V call is TRBV25-1, the J call TRBJ2-3; TRBD2 might be the D (7 bases). Germline CDR1 MGHDK, CDR2 SYGVNS. V was pared by 6 bases and J by 0 bases, with 13 bases between. This CDR3 has 15 residues. The DNA for the CDR3 is TGTGCCAGCAGGAAGGGGGGGCGGAGCACAGATACGCAGTATTTT. It specifies CASRKGGRSTDTQYF.

The rearrangement uses TRBV19 and TRBJ1-5; maybe TRBD1 (6 bases). The V end lost 10 bases, the J end lost 6 bases, and 13 bases lay between the germline ends. CDR1 and CDR2 from the germline V gene are LNHDA and SQIVND (reference sequence). The CDR3 extends over 12 amino acids. CDR3 nucleotide sequence: TGTGCCACTGAGGGGGATTCTCAGCCCCAGCATTTT. As protein: CATEGDSQPQHF. Drawing the rest from reference TRBV19 and TRBJ1-5, the complete variable domain is DGGITQSPKYLFRKEGQNVTLSCEQNLNHDAMYWYRQDPGQGLRLIYYSQIVNDFQKGDIAEGYSVSREKKESFPLTVTSAQKNPTAFYLCATEGDSQPQHFGDGTRLSIL.

The genes are TRBV7-3 and TRBJ1-1; D unclear. Germline loops: CDR1 SGHTA, CDR2 FQGTGA. The CDR3 loop spans 14 amino acids. V lost 1 base and J 2 bases, leaving 8 bases between the germline ends. CDR3 DNA sequence: TGTGCCAGCAGCTTAATGGGTTCTAACACTGAAGCTTTCTTT. Its translation is CASSLMGSNTEAFF.

V usage is TRBV9 and J usage is TRBJ1-1, with TRBD1 matching over 9 bases. The CDR3 contains 16 residues. Looked up from germline, CDR1 is SGDLS and CDR2 is YYNGEE. V was pared by 4 bases and J by 0 bases, with 7 bases of the junction left unmatched. CDR3 bases: TGTGCCAGCAGCCCCTCACAGGGGGCAATGAACACTGAAGCTTTCTTT. This translates into CASSPSQGAMNTEAFF.

This clonotype was observed a handful of times. V is TRBV30 and J is TRBJ2-1, with 7 bases lining up with TRBD2. The CDR3 spans 13 residues. Germline loops: CDR1 GTSNPN, CDR2 SVGIG (reference sequence). After removal of 1 base from V and 10 bases from J, the junction contained 7 bases not matched to a gene. The CDR3 sequence: CAWSEGLEGEQFF. DNA for the CDR3: TGTGCCTGGAGTGAAGGACTAGAGGGCGAGCAGTTCTTC. Full variable domain (missing parts from reference TRBV30 and TRBJ2-1): SQTIHQWPATLVQPVGSPLSLECTVEGTSNPNLYWYRQAAGRGLQLLFYSVGIGQISSEVPQNLSASRPQDRQFILSSKKLLLSDSGFYLCAWSEGLEGEQFFGPGTRLTVL.

CDR3 region: CATSRGKGASGNTIYF. The CDR3 DNA sequence: TGTGCCACCAGCAGAGGAAAAGGGGCCTCTGGAAACACCATATATTTT. This rearrangement joins TRBV15 to TRBJ1-3; tentatively, D is TRBD1 (5 bases). The germline gives CDR1 LNHNV, CDR2 YYDKDF (reference sequence). The CDR3 sequence is 16 residues long. V shed 1 base and J shed 0 bases, with 10 bases lying between them.

The CDR3 nucleotides read TGCAGTGCTACCTTCCCAGATGCAACTAATGAAAAACTGTTTTTT. This encodes CSATFPDATNEKLFF. The rearrangement uses TRBV20-1 and TRBJ1-4; D gene unclear. V lost 4 bases to trimming and J lost 0 bases, with 12 bases between them. The germline V gene has CDR1 DFQATT and CDR2 SNEGSKA (reference sequence). The CDR3 covers 15 residues.

This clonotype was counted at least ten times. The chain carries TRBV19 and TRBJ1-1; 7 nucleotides match TRBD1. Trimming cost V 7 bases and J 8 bases; bases outside gene matches: 7. The CDR3 runs to 12 residues. In germline, CDR1 is LNHDA, CDR2 SQIVND (reference sequence). As DNA, the CDR3 is TGTGCCAGTACCGAGGGGGCGAGGGAAGCTTTCTTT. This codes for CASTEGAREAFF.

V usage is TRBV15 and J usage is TRBJ2-5; the D is unclear. The CDR3 runs 16 residues. The germline V and J ends were trimmed by 5 bases and 5 bases, with 21 bases remaining between them. Germline lookup yields CDR1 LNHNV and CDR2 YYDKDF (reference sequence). CDR3 residues: CATSSFVRAGRETQYF. The CDR3 coding sequence is TGTGCCACCAGCTCATTCGTAAGGGCAGGCCGGGAGACCCAGTACTTC.

The chain links TRBV20-1 to TRBJ2-7; TRBD2 matches 7 bases. The trim removed 3 bases at V and 5 bases at J, leaving 4 bases unmatched. The CDR3 has 12 residues. Germline-derived CDR1 and CDR2 are DFQATT and SNEGSKA (reference sequence). This CDR3 reads CSASRGGDEQYF. In DNA form, the CDR3 reads TGCAGTGCTAGCCGGGGAGGGGACGAGCAGTACTTC.

This rearrangement joins TRBV10-3 to TRBJ1-2; D may be TRBD1 (5 bases). Germline V CDR1 and CDR2: ENHRY, SYGVKD. There are 14 residues in the CDR3. V dropped 5 bases and J dropped 3 bases, with 13 bases sitting between them. Here the CDR3 DNA reads TGTGCCATCAGTCCAGGGCGGTTGGACTATGGCTACACCTTC. Translation: CAISPGRLDYGYTF.

This chain links TRBV30 with TRBJ1-6; D gene ambiguous. The CDR3 loop spans 19 amino acids. CDR1 and CDR2 (germline): GTSNPN, SVGIG (reference sequence). Trimming pared 0 bases from V and 1 base from J, leaving 19 bases between. The CDR3 sequence is CAWSVDRAFGRSYNSPLHF. The CDR3 bases are TGTGCCTGGAGTGTAGACCGGGCCTTTGGGAGGTCCTATAATTCACCCCTCCACTTT.

The rearrangement uses TRBV5-1 and TRBJ2-5; maybe TRBD2 (5 bases). The CDR3 consists of 15 residues. Germline V CDR1 and CDR2: SGHRS, YFSETQ. The V gene lost 0 bases and the J gene lost 7 bases, with 16 bases spanning the gap. The CDR3 DNA reads as TGCGCCAGCAGCTTGGCCGAGGGTCCTTCGGGGACCCAGTACTTC. Its protein product is CASSLAEGPSGTQYF.

This clonotype was seen only a few times. The genes are TRBV19 and TRBJ2-3, with 7 positions matching TRBD2. Germline lookup yields CDR1 LNHDA and CDR2 SQIVND (reference sequence). This CDR3 comprises 14 residues. V gave up 9 bases and J gave up 4 bases; unmatched junction bases: 10. CDR3 in DNA: TGTGCCAGCGGGGGGACCGCGGACCCAGATACGCAGTATTTT. It is translated as CASGGTADPDTQYF.

About this clonotype: Mismatch with germline at one junction end may stem from a read error. This chain links TRBV10-3 with TRBJ1-2, with D possibly matching TRBD1 (5 bases). The germline gives CDR1 ENHRY, CDR2 SYGVKD. There are 11 residues in the CDR3. CDR3 nucleotide sequence: TGTGCCAGCAGTCGACAGTCCGGCTACACCTTC. Translated, it gives CASSRQSGYTF.

V and J are TRBV10-1 and TRBJ1-2, with 7 bases lining up with TRBD1. This CDR3 region has 16 residues. Germline V CDR1 and CDR2: WNHNN, SYGVQD (reference sequence). V was pared by 4 bases and J by 0 bases, with 8 bases of the junction left unmatched. CDR3: CASSGQGARANYGYTF. The DNA of the CDR3 is TGCGCCAGCAGTGGACAGGGTGCAAGGGCTAACTATGGCTACACCTTC.

V usage is TRBV20-1 and J usage is TRBJ1-5, with D maybe TRBD1 (5 bases). The CDR3 extends over 14 amino acids. Trimming took off 3 bases at V and 4 bases at J, with 13 bases between the two ends. Germline V gene data show CDR1 as DFQATT and CDR2 as SNEGSKA (reference sequence). In nucleotides, the CDR3 is TGCAGTGCTAGCCAGGACACGTCAAATCAGCCCCAGCATTTT. It translates to CSASQDTSNQPQHF.

The chain uses TRBV7-8 and TRBJ2-1; D is unresolved. This CDR3 is 14 amino acids long. Trimming removed 10 bases at V and 0 bases at J, with 13 bases between. Per the germline V gene, CDR1 is SGHVS and CDR2 is FQNEAQ. In DNA form, the CDR3 reads TGTGCCAAACCCCCCCAGAGCTCCTACAATGAGCAGTTCTTC. Residues: CAKPPQSSYNEQFF. The variable domain in full, with the rest retrieved from reference TRBV7-8 and TRBJ2-1, is GAGVSQSPRYKVAKRGQDVALRCDPISGHVSLFWYQQALGQGPEFLTYFQNEAQLDKSGLPSDRFFAERPEGSVSTLKIQRTQQEDSAVYLCAKPPQSSYNEQFFGPGTRLTVL.